This T cell receptor (beta chain) derives from a study of graft-versus-host responses after intestinal transplantation. Germline V CDR1 and CDR2: MNHEY, SMNVEV (reference sequence). The CDR3 consists of 13 residues. Trimming took 7 bases from V and 5 from J, leaving 14 bases between them. Note on this clone: The antigen remains unidentified.

Clones were sequenced by immunoSEQ multiplex PCR, and TCRdb holds only the in-frame ones, with some missing. The sample holds more than 100,000 clones, 90% to 95% seen once. The sequence was collected from a human donor who received an intestinal transplant. This specimen was unstimulated CD4+ T cells sorted from spleen or lymph node cells, taken before intestinal transplant. The chain is built from TRBV27 and TRBJ2-5, with unresolved D. The CDR3 nucleotides read TGTGCCAGCAAAAAGGCGATGGAGGAGACCCAGTACTTC. As protein: CASKKAMEETQYF.